The entry below describes one T cell receptor beta chain. The target antigen is unknown. The sample belongs to a study of cytomegalovirus exposure and HLA in healthy donors. The study's findings and limits: Presence/absence analysis assumed near-uniform sequencing depth across donors.

Trimming shortened V by 6 bases and J by 4 bases, and 19 bases separated the two germline ends. The germline gives CDR1 SNHLY, CDR2 FYNNEI. This CDR3 comprises 16 residues. The PCR employed 60 Vbeta primers together with 13 Jbeta primers. The assay was immunoSEQ multiplex PCR, and TCRdb's table has in-frame clones only and misses some. The sample yields over 100,000 clones, approximately 80% seen once. This chain connects TRBV2 to TRBJ1-5; D may be TRBD1 (6 bases). The source is a female donor in good health and CMV-seropositive. The sequenced material came from PBMCs. The CDR3 DNA follows: TGTGCCAGCAGGCCCGACACAGGGCTTGGAAATCAGCCCCAGCATTTT. It is translated as CASRPDTGLGNQPQHF.